Listed below are T cell receptor beta chains from one sample, sequenced in a study of cytomegalovirus exposure and HLA in healthy donors. This table comes from immunoSEQ multiplex PCR, and its TCRdb copy is limited to in-frame clones, with some not included. This repertoire shows about 130,000 clones, under 85% found once; its top ten account for about 3%. The sequencing sample was made of PBMCs. Receptor source: a young man in good health and CMV-seronegative. The CDR3 runs from the conserved cysteine through the conserved F or W. The D gene is left open where the match is weak. Size is stated for part of the rows, as once, few or many counts, or as a class when the clone is expanded.

cdr3_aa	cdr3_nt	clone_size	v_call	j_call	d_call
CASSPGTGGWLNTEAFF	TGTGCCAGCAGTCCCGGGACAGGGGGCTGGTTGAACACTGAAGCTTTCTTT	NA	TRBV28	TRBJ1-1	TRBD1
CASTDGTGYGYTF	TGTGCCAGCACCGACGGGACAGGGTATGGCTACACCTTC	once	TRBV27	TRBJ1-2	TRBD1
CASRRITGDYGYTF	TGTGCCAGCAGACGAATAACAGGAGACTATGGCTACACCTTC	NA	TRBV11-2	TRBJ1-2	NA
CATGTASNQPQHF	TGTGCCACCGGGACAGCGAGCAATCAGCCCCAGCATTTT	NA	TRBV15	TRBJ1-5	TRBD1
CAWSFTGGMGTEAFF	TGTGCCTGGAGTTTTACAGGGGGCATGGGCACTGAAGCTTTCTTT	few	TRBV30	TRBJ1-1	TRBD1
CASSRGGDDNQPQHF	TGTGCCAGCAGCCGCGGGGGGGATGACAATCAGCCCCAGCATTTT	few	TRBV5-4	TRBJ1-5	NA
CASSLWGDTGELFF	TGTGCCAGCAGCTTATGGGGGGACACCGGGGAGCTGTTTTTT	few	TRBV11-2	TRBJ2-2	NA
CASSIDRGDTEAFF	TGTGCCAGCAGTATTGACAGGGGGGACACTGAAGCTTTCTTT	NA	TRBV27	TRBJ1-1	TRBD1
CASSLDRGSGKLFF	TGTGCCAGCAGCCTAGACAGGGGGTCCGGAAAACTGTTTTTT	NA	TRBV9	TRBJ1-4	TRBD1
CASSLNTGTGGYEQYF	TGTGCCAGCAGCCTTAACACCGGGACAGGCGGATACGAGCAGTACTTC	NA	TRBV7-8	TRBJ2-7	TRBD1
CASSSGTAPYGYTF	TGTGCCAGCAGTTCAGGGACAGCGCCCTATGGCTACACCTTC	NA	TRBV28	TRBJ1-2	TRBD1
CASSANGGANEKLFF	TGTGCCAGCAGCGCGAACGGGGGGGCTAATGAAAAACTGTTTTTT	NA	TRBV5-4	TRBJ1-4	NA
CSLSGQEGTEAFF	TGCAGCCTTTCTGGACAGGAGGGGACTGAAGCTTTCTTT	NA	TRBV29-1	TRBJ1-1	TRBD1
CASSDGGIPYEQYF	TGTGCCAGCAGTGACGGGGGGATTCCCTACGAGCAGTACTTC	NA	TRBV25-1	TRBJ2-7	TRBD2
CASSLQGYETQYF	TGCGCCAGCAGCTTACAGGGATACGAGACCCAGTACTTC	NA	TRBV5-1	TRBJ2-5	NA
CASSELGSGNDGYTF	TGTGCCAGCAGTGAACTTGGGTCAGGGAATGACGGCTACACCTTC	NA	TRBV25-1	TRBJ1-2	NA
CASSPGIPYGYTF	TGTGCCAGCAGCCCGGGAATCCCCTATGGCTACACCTTC	NA	TRBV7-9	TRBJ1-2	NA
CAAQTGVSTDTQYF	TGTGCCGCTCAGACAGGGGTGAGCACAGATACGCAGTATTTT	NA	TRBV30	TRBJ2-3	TRBD1
CASSPETGAGGEQYF	TGTGCCAGCAGCCCGGAGACAGGGGCAGGAGGCGAGCAGTACTTC	NA	TRBV5-6	TRBJ2-7	TRBD1
CASSARSSGGYEQYF	TGTGCCAGTAGTGCCCGCTCTAGCGGGGGGTACGAGCAGTACTTC	NA	TRBV19	TRBJ2-7	TRBD2
CASSLVGLADTGELFF	TGTGCCAGCAGCTTAGTAGGGCTAGCTGACACCGGGGAGCTGTTTTTT	NA	TRBV7-2	TRBJ2-2	NA
CAISESRAVTSGELFF	TGTGCCATCAGTGAGTCGCGGGCAGTCACATCCGGGGAGCTGTTTTTT	NA	TRBV10-3	TRBJ2-2	NA
CSAPLNEKLFF	TGCAGTGCTCCCTTGAATGAAAAACTGTTTTTT	NA	TRBV20-1	TRBJ1-4	NA
CASSLGLGNQPQHF	TGTGCCAGCAGCTTAGGACTGGGCAATCAGCCCCAGCATTTT	NA	TRBV5-6	TRBJ1-5	NA
CAISGGEEETQYF	TGTGCCATCAGCGGGGGGGAGGAAGAGACCCAGTACTTC	once	TRBV10-3	TRBJ2-5	TRBD2
CASSDFSRVATGELFF	TGTGCCAGCAGTGATTTCTCCAGGGTGGCCACCGGGGAGCTGTTTTTT	once	TRBV2	TRBJ2-2	NA
CASSPVTEQPQHF	TGTGCCAGCAGCCCTGTGACGGAGCAGCCCCAGCATTTT	few	TRBV6-5	TRBJ1-5	NA
CASSEFLGSSYNEQFF	TGTGCCAGCAGTGAATTTCTGGGGAGCTCCTACAATGAGCAGTTCTTC	NA	TRBV2	TRBJ2-1	NA
CASSEASAGSSYEQYF	TGTGCCAGCAGTGAAGCATCAGCGGGGAGCTCCTACGAGCAGTACTTC	NA	TRBV6-1	TRBJ2-7	TRBD2
CASSSHGQVNQPQHF	TGTGCCAGCAGTTCCCACGGACAGGTGAATCAGCCCCAGCATTTT	NA	TRBV28	TRBJ1-5	TRBD1
CASSQGPQGTEQFF	TGTGCCAGCAGCCAAGGGCCGCAGGGGACTGAGCAGTTCTTC	NA	TRBV7-3	TRBJ2-1	NA
CASSLGWVGGLGQPQHF	TGTGCCAGCAGCTTAGGATGGGTCGGTGGACTTGGTCAGCCCCAGCATTTT	NA	TRBV7-2	TRBJ1-5	NA
CASSPSNTGELFF	TGTGCCAGCAGCCCGTCGAACACCGGGGAGCTGTTTTTT	NA	TRBV9	TRBJ2-2	NA
CATLPGGANYGYTF	TGTGCCACCCTCCCGGGAGGGGCTAACTATGGCTACACCTTC	NA	TRBV28	TRBJ1-2	NA
CASSLAVVASDTQYF	TGTGCCAGCAGCTTGGCCGTGGTAGCGTCAGATACGCAGTATTTT	NA	TRBV5-4	TRBJ2-3	NA
CASSRPGGDTEAFF	TGTGCCAGCAGCCGACCGGGGGGGGACACTGAAGCTTTCTTT	NA	TRBV25-1	TRBJ1-1	NA
CASSYTGRSTDTQYF	TGTGCCAGCAGTTATACAGGGCGAAGCACAGATACGCAGTATTTT	few	TRBV6-5	TRBJ2-3	NA
CASSLWRGKYTEAFF	TGTGCCAGCAGCTTATGGCGGGGCAAGTACACTGAAGCTTTCTTT	NA	TRBV7-8	TRBJ1-1	NA
CASSSAGSFGDGYEQYF	TGTGCCAGCAGCTCGGCAGGGTCTTTCGGCGATGGCTACGAGCAGTACTTC	NA	TRBV7-8	TRBJ2-7	NA
CASSASDRWYEQYF	TGTGCCAGCAGCGCTTCGGACAGGTGGTACGAGCAGTACTTC	NA	TRBV9	TRBJ2-7	TRBD1
CASSTRQGPYEQYF	TGTGCCAGCAGCACTAGACAGGGTCCTTACGAGCAGTACTTC	NA	TRBV5-4	TRBJ2-7	TRBD1